The 18 T cell receptor beta chains below come from one sample, sequenced in a study of blood T cell repertoires in COVID-19. Profiling relied on immunoSEQ multiplex PCR, and the TCRdb table lists in-frame clones only, not all of them. The sample gives about 120,000 clones, around 84% of which show up once; about 8.5% is in the top ten. The sequenced sample consisted of peripheral blood. All receptors derive from a woman in her forties with acute or convalescent COVID-19.

The rearrangement links TRBV6-6 to TRBJ2-7; 10 nucleotides align to TRBD1. CDR1 and CDR2 from the germline V gene are MNHNY and SVGAGI (reference sequence). The CDR3 covers 15 residues. With 7 bases clipped from V and 1 base from J, the junction kept 7 bases outside the gene matches. As DNA, the CDR3 is TGTGCCAGCAAAGCCCCGGGACAGGGGTCCTACGAGCAGTACTTC. Protein: CASKAPGQGSYEQYF.

This clone was counted between two and nine times. V usage is TRBV3-1 (or the pseudogene TRBV3-2) and J usage is TRBJ1-4; D is perhaps TRBD1 (5 bases). V was cut by 0 bases and J by 2 bases, with 7 bases left in between. This CDR3 is 15 amino acids long. CDR1 LGHDT and CDR2 YNNKEL come from the germline V gene (reference sequence). The chain's CDR3 is CASSQDPGTNEKLFF. The CDR3 DNA is TGTGCCAGCAGCCAAGATCCAGGGACTAATGAAAAACTGTTTTTT.

The chain carries TRBV4-3 and TRBJ1-2; the D is unclear. CDR1 LGHNA and CDR2 YSLEER come from the germline V gene. Trimming took off 0 bases at V and 2 bases at J, with 10 bases between the two ends. There are 15 residues in the CDR3. The CDR3 DNA follows: TGCGCCAGCAGCCAAGATGCGGCAGTAAACTATGGCTACACCTTC. It specifies CASSQDAAVNYGYTF.

The chain has TRBV5-4 and TRBJ2-7, with D tentatively TRBD1 (5 bases). Germline assignment: CDR1 SGHNT and CDR2 YYREEE (reference sequence). The CDR3 extends over 15 amino acids. V lost 4 bases, J lost 5 bases, and 19 bases lay in between. The chain's CDR3 is CASSRTSRTTDEQYF. The CDR3, as DNA: TGTGCCAGCAGCCGAACGTCCAGGACAACGGACGAGCAGTACTTC.

V and J are TRBV27 and TRBJ2-7; a possible D gene is TRBD2 (6 bases). The length of the CDR3 is 13 residues. Germline lookup yields CDR1 MNHEY and CDR2 SMNVEV (reference sequence). V dropped 6 bases and J dropped 7 bases, with 16 bases sitting between them. The chain's CDR3 is CASSRDRGGEQYF. Written as DNA, the CDR3 is TGTGCCAGCAGCCGAGATCGAGGAGGGGAGCAGTACTTC.

The V call is TRBV27, the J call TRBJ2-1; 15 nucleotides agree with TRBD2. Germline trimming cut 5 bases from V and 4 bases from J; bases unmatched to any gene: 9. The germline CDR1 and CDR2 sequences are MNHEY and SMNVEV (reference sequence). CDR3 size: 18 residues. CDR3 coding DNA: TGTGCCAGCAGTCTACTCCAGGGACTAGCGGGGGGATACAATGAGCAGTTCTTC. Translating gives CASSLLQGLAGGYNEQFF.

The chain carries TRBV7-9 and TRBJ1-3; weak D call: TRBD1 (6 bases). This CDR3 has 15 residues. The ends were cut back, 5 bases at V and 2 bases at J, with 13 bases in the middle. Germline assignment: CDR1 SEHNR and CDR2 FQNEAQ (reference sequence). In DNA form, the CDR3 reads TGTGCCAGCAGCACTTCAGGGGAACCTGGAAACACCATATATTTT. Translation: CASSTSGEPGNTIYF.

The rearrangement uses TRBV5-1 and TRBJ1-3; D remains ambiguous. The V end was cut by 8 bases, the J end by 6 bases, with 18 bases between. Germline CDR1 and CDR2: SGHRS and YFSETQ. The CDR3 runs 14 residues. The CDR3 spells CASKDGLKENTIYF. CDR3 DNA: TGCGCCAGTAAGGACGGACTCAAGGAAAACACCATATATTTT. Complete variable domain (other parts from reference TRBV5-1 and TRBJ1-3): KAGVTQTPRYLIKTRGQQVTLSCSPISGHRSVSWYQQTPGQGLQFLFEYFSETQRNKGNFPGRFSGRQFSNSRSEMNVSTLELGDSALYLCASKDGLKENTIYFGEGSWLTVV.

This clone was seen a handful of times. V is TRBV12-3 or TRBV12-4 and J is TRBJ2-1; maybe TRBD1 (6 bases). V was clipped by 7 bases and J by 15 bases, with 22 bases between them. The CDR3 spans 13 residues. The CDR3 is CASTLEQGNGAFF. The DNA of the CDR3 is TGTGCCAGCACTTTGGAACAGGGAAACGGCGCGTTCTTC.

This chain connects TRBV4-1 to TRBJ2-1; no clear D gene. V was clipped by 2 bases and J by 5 bases, with 10 bases between them. Germline V gene lookup returns CDR1 MGHRA and CDR2 YSYEKL. This CDR3 contains 14 residues. The CDR3 protein is CASSQTDLDNEQFF. Written as DNA, the CDR3 is TGCGCCAGCAGCCAAACAGATCTGGACAATGAGCAGTTCTTC.

The chain employs TRBV3-1 (or the pseudogene TRBV3-2) and TRBJ1-3, with a tentative D call TRBD1 (6 bases). The CDR3 extends over 13 amino acids. Germline CDR1 LGHDT, CDR2 YNNKEL (reference sequence). V dropped 3 bases and J dropped 4 bases, with 7 bases sitting between them. The CDR3 nucleotides are TGTGCCAGCAGCCACGGACAGGGAAACACCATATATTTT. It codes for CASSHGQGNTIYF.

The gene calls are TRBV18 and TRBJ2-2; D call uncertain. The CDR3 is made up of 12 amino acids. Germline V lookup: CDR1 KGHSH, CDR2 LQKENI. Trimming cost V 6 bases and J 2 bases, with 4 bases left between them. DNA of the CDR3: TGTGCCAGCTCCTTCAACACCGGGGAGCTGTTTTTT. This sequence encodes CASSFNTGELFF.

This chain joins TRBV18 and TRBJ2-7, with TRBD1 matching over 7 bases. Germline loops: CDR1 KGHSH, CDR2 LQKENI. The CDR3 is 14 amino acids. V was clipped by 5 bases and J by 4 bases; unmatched bases: 8. CDR3 sequence: CASSKGTVIYEQYF. The CDR3 DNA sequence: TGTGCCAGCTCAAAAGGGACAGTAATTTACGAGCAGTACTTC.

The J gene is TRBJ2-1, the V gene TRBV2; D possibly corresponds to TRBD1 (6 bases). Trimming cost V 8 bases and J 9 bases, with 17 bases left between them. Looked up from germline, CDR1 is SNHLY and CDR2 is FYNNEI. This CDR3 spans 13 amino acids. In nucleotides, the CDR3 is TGTGCCAGCCAGGGCAGGGGATCCGGTGAGCAGTTCTTC. Its protein product is CASQGRGSGEQFF.

The J gene is TRBJ1-2, the V gene TRBV10-3, with 7 bases fitting TRBD1. V lost 3 bases to trimming and J lost 7 bases; unmatched junction nucleotides: 8. CDR3 length: 14 amino acids. Germline CDR1 and CDR2: ENHRY and SYGVKD. CDR3 nucleotides: TGTGCCATCAGTGAAACAGGGGAATGGTCTGGCTACACCTTC. Its protein is CAISETGEWSGYTF.

The chain has TRBV5-1 and TRBJ2-1; no clear D. V lost 3 bases to trimming and J lost 0 bases, with 13 bases between them. The germline CDR1 and CDR2 sequences are SGHRS and YFSETQ. The CDR3 contains 16 residues. The CDR3 DNA sequence: TGCGCCAGCAGCTCGAATCACTGGAGCTCCTACAATGAGCAGTTCTTC. Translating gives CASSSNHWSSYNEQFF.

This rearrangement joins TRBV5-1 to TRBJ2-4, with 7 bases lining up with TRBD1. The germline V gene encodes CDR1 SGHRS and CDR2 YFSETQ. V was pared by 0 bases and J by 4 bases, with 4 bases of the junction left unmatched. This CDR3 spans 15 amino acids. The CDR3 here is CASSLEGTAKNIQYF. CDR3 in DNA: TGCGCCAGCAGCTTGGAGGGGACAGCAAAAAACATTCAGTACTTC.

The chain employs TRBV4-1 and TRBJ1-6; D unresolved. The germline gives CDR1 MGHRA, CDR2 YSYEKL. The CDR3 contains 16 residues. With 1 base removed from V and 2 bases from J, the gap between germline ends came to 9 bases. The CDR3 region is CASSQVQSPYNSPLHF. CDR3 in DNA: TGCGCCAGCAGCCAAGTGCAGTCCCCCTATAATTCACCCCTCCACTTT.